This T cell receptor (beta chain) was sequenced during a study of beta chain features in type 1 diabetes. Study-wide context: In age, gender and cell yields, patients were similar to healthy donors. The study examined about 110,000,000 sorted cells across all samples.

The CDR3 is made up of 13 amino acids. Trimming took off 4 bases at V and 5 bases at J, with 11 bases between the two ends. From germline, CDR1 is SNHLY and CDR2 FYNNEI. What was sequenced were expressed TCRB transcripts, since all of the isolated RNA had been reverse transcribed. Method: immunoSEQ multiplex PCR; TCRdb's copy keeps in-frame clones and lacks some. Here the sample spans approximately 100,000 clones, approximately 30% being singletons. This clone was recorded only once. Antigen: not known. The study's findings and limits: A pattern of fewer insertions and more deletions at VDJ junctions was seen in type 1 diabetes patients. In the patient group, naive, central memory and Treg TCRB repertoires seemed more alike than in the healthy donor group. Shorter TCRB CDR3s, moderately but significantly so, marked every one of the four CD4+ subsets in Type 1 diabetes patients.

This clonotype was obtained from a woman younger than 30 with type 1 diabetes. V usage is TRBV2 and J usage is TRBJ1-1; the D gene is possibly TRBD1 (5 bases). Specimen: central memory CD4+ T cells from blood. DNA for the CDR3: TGTGCCAGCAGTGCGACCCCAGGGACTGAAGCTTTCTTT. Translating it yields CASSATPGTEAFF.